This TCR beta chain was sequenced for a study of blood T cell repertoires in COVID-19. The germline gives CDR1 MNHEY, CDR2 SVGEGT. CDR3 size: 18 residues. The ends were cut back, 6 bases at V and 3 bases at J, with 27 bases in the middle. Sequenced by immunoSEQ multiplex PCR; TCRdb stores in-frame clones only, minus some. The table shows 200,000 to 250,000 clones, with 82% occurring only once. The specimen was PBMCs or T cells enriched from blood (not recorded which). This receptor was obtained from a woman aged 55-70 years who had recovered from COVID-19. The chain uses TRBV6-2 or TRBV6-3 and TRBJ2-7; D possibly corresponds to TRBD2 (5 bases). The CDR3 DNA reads TGTGCCAGCAGCCACCTTCTCTTGGACTCCCGAGCAAACTACGAGCAGTACTTC. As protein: CASSHLLLDSRANYEQYF.